This T cell receptor (beta chain) was documented in a study of vaccination and CD4 T cells after COVID-19. Study in general: Median time from COVID diagnosis to post-COVID sampling was over 85 days (35 to 161).

With regard to this clonotype: Antigen: not known.

Sequenced with the Oncomine TCR Beta short-read assay was DNA taken from cultured CD4+ T cells. TCRdb analysed the PCR reads with MiXCR anew, one entry per CDR3 protein. The table shows fewer than 11,000 distinct CDR3 sequences, with 60% to 70% occurring only once. Described treatment: approximately 11-day PBMC culture with coronavirus spike peptide pools or control peptides (ViraFEST assay). Sequencing used CD4+ T cells from blood, cultured in vitro. This TCR was sampled from a human donor who had recovered from COVID-19.

As DNA, the CDR3 is TGTGCCAGTAGTATGGGGGGCAGCTATCAGCCCCAGCATTTT. This encodes CASSMGGSYQPQHF. This chain joins TRBV19 and TRBJ1-5, with D perhaps TRBD1 (6 bases). Trimming stripped 3 bases from V and 5 bases from J, with 11 bases between. The CDR3 covers 14 residues. Germline V gene data show CDR1 as LNHDA and CDR2 as SQIVND (reference sequence).